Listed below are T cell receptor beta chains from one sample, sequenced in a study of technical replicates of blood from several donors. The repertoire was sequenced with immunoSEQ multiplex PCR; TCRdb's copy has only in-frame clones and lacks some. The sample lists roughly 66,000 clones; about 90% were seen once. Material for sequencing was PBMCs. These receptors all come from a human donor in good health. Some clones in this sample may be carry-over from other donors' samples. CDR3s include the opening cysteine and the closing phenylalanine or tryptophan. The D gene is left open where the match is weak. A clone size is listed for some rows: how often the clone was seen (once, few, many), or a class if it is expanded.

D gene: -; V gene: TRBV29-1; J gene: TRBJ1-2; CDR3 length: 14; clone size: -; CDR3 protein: CSAEEAGLNYGYTF; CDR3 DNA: TGCAGCGCCGAGGAGGCAGGCCTTAACTATGGCTACACCTTC
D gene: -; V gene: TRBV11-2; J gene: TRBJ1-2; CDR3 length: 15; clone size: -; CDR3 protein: CASSLEGGEAYGYTF; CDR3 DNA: TGTGCCAGCAGCCTAGAAGGGGGGGAGGCGTATGGCTACACCTTC
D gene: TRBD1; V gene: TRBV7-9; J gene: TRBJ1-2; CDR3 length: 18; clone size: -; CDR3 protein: CASSEHWRRDRRNYGYTF; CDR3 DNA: TGTGCCAGCAGCGAACATTGGAGGCGGGACAGGCGTAACTATGGCTACACCTTC
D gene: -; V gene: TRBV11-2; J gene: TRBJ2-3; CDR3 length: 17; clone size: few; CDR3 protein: CASSLDHVAWKLDTQYF; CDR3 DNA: TGTGCCAGCAGCTTAGATCACGTAGCGTGGAAATTGGATACGCAGTATTTT
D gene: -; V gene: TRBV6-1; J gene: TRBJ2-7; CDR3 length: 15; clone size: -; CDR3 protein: CASSEASSGVFEQYF; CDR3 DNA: TGTGCCAGCAGTGAAGCTTCCTCAGGGGTCTTTGAGCAGTACTTC
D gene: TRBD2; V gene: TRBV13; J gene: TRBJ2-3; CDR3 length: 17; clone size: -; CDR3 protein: CASSSPSLAGGPDTQYF; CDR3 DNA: TGTGCCAGCAGCTCACCGTCTTTAGCGGGGGGTCCAGATACGCAGTATTTT
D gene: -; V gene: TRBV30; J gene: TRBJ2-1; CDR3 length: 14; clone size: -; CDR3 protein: CAWSSLGVGNEQFF; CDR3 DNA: TGTGCCTGGAGTTCGCTAGGAGTTGGCAATGAGCAGTTCTTC
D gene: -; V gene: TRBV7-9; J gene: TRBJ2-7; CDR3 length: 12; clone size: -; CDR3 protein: CASSQEAYEQYF; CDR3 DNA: TGTGCCAGCAGCCAGGAGGCCTACGAGCAGTACTTC
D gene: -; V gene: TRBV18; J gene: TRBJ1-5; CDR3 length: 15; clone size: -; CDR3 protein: CASSPDNQGNQPQHF; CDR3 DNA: TGTGCCAGCTCACCAGACAATCAGGGCAATCAGCCCCAGCATTTT
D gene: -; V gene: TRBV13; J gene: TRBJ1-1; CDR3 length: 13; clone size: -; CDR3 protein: CASSLTVLTEAFF; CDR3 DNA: TGTGCCAGCAGCTTGACAGTCCTCACTGAAGCTTTCTTT
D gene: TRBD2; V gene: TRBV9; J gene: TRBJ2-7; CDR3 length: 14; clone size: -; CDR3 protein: CASSVLYSGAEQYF; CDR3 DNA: TGTGCCAGCAGCGTACTTTATAGCGGGGCGGAGCAGTACTTC
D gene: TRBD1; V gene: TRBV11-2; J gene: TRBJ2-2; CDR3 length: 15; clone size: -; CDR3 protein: CASSWGQGNTGELFF; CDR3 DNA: TGTGCCAGCAGCTGGGGACAGGGCAACACCGGGGAGCTGTTTTTT
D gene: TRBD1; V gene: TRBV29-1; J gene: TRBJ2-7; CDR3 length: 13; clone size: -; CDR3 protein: CSVAGTGEVEQYF; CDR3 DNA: TGCAGCGTTGCCGGGACAGGGGAGGTCGAGCAGTACTTC
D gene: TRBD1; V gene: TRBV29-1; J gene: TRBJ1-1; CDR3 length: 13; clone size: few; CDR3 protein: CSVERGQNTEAFF; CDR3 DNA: TGCAGCGTTGAAAGGGGGCAGAACACTGAAGCTTTCTTT
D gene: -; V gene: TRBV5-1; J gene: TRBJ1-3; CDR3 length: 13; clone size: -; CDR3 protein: CASSPGLGNTIYF; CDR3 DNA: TGCGCCAGCAGCCCTGGACTCGGGAACACCATATATTTT
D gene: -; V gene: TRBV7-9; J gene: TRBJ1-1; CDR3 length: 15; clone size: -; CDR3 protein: CASSLDLAAVTEAFF; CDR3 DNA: TGTGCCAGCAGCTTGGATCTTGCGGCCGTCACTGAAGCTTTCTTT
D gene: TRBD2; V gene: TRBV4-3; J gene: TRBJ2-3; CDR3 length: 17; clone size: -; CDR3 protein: CASSQDRLAGRTDTQYF; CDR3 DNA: TGCGCCAGCAGCCAAGATCGTCTAGCGGGGCGCACAGATACGCAGTATTTT
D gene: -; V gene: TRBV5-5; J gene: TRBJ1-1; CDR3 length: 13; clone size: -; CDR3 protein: CASSLSVATEAFF; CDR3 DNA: TGTGCCAGCAGCTTGTCGGTTGCCACTGAAGCTTTCTTT
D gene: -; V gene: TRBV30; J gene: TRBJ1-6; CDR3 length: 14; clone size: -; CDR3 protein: CAWSPGDYNSPLHF; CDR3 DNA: TGTGCCTGGAGTCCGGGAGACTATAATTCACCCCTCCACTTT
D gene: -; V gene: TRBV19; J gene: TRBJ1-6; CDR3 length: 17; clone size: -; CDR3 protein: CASSDLPRQVFNSPLHF; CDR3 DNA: TGTGCCAGTAGCGACCTCCCCAGACAGGTTTTTAATTCACCCCTCCACTTT
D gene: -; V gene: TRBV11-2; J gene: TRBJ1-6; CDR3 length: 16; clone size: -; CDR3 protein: CASSLDAGAYNSPLHF; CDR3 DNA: TGTGCCAGCAGCTTAGATGCGGGGGCCTATAATTCACCCCTCCACTTT
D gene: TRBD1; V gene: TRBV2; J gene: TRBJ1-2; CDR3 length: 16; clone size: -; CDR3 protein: CASSVLRTGGPYGYTF; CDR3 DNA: TGTGCCAGCAGTGTCTTAAGGACAGGGGGCCCCTATGGCTACACCTTC
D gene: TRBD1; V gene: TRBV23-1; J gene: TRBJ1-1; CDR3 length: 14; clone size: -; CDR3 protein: CASSQSGDREEAFF; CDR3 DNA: TGCGCCAGCAGTCAATCAGGGGACAGGGAAGAAGCTTTCTTT
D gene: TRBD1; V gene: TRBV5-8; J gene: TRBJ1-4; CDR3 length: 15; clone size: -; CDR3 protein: CASSLGQGMSEKLFF; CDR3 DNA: TGTGCCAGCAGCTTGGGACAGGGCATGAGTGAAAAACTGTTTTTT
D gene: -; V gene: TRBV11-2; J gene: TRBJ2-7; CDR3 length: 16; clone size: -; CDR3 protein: CASSLDQDTLSYEQYF; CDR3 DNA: TGTGCCAGCAGCTTAGATCAGGACACGCTCTCCTACGAGCAGTACTTC
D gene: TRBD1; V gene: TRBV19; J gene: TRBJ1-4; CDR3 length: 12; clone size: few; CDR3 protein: CASSDRDEKLFF; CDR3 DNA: TGTGCCAGTAGCGACAGGGATGAAAAACTGTTTTTT
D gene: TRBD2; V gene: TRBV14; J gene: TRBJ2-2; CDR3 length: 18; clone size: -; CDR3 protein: CASSQTPAGAANTGELFF; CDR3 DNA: TGTGCCAGCAGCCAAACGCCAGCGGGGGCCGCGAACACCGGGGAGCTGTTTTTT
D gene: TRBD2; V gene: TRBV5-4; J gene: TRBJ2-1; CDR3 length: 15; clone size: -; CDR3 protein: CASSLRLAGGSEQFF; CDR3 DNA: TGTGCCAGCAGCCTGAGACTAGCGGGAGGCTCTGAGCAGTTCTTC
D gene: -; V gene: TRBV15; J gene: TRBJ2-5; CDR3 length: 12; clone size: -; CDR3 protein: CATSRATETQYF; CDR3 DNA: TGTGCCACCAGCAGAGCTACGGAGACCCAGTACTTC